Listed here are 8 T cell receptor beta chains from one sample, sequenced in a study of cytomegalovirus exposure and HLA in healthy donors. PCR employed 60 Vbeta and 13 Jbeta primers. This table comes from immunoSEQ multiplex PCR, and its TCRdb copy is limited to in-frame clones, with some not included. Among some 150,000 clones listed, 70% to 85% were seen once. The sample comprised PBMCs. These receptors were taken from a male donor in good health and CMV-seronegative.

The CDR3 nucleotides read TGCGCCAGCAGCCAAAGGGAGGGGTATAATTCACCCCTCCACTTT. It yields the protein CASSQREGYNSPLHF. This chain links TRBV4-3 with TRBJ1-6; maybe TRBD1 (5 bases). Between the trimmed V and J ends, which lost 2 bases and 4 bases, there was a span of 9 bases. Germline V gene sequence: CDR1 LGHNA, CDR2 YSLEER. This CDR3 comprises 15 residues.

This clone was detected a few times. The chain combines TRBV5-4 with TRBJ2-5; 16 nucleotides line up with TRBD2. The CDR3 sequence is 17 residues long. After removal of 4 bases from V and 2 bases from J, the junction contained 5 bases not matched to a gene. Germline CDR1 is SGHNT and CDR2 is YYREEE (reference sequence). The CDR3 bases are TGTGCCAGCAGCACAGGGACTAGCGGGAGGGTTCAAGAGACCCAGTACTTC. Translated: CASSTGTSGRVQETQYF.

The genes are TRBV11-2 and TRBJ2-7; D is unresolved. The CDR3 covers 15 residues. V lost 1 base and J lost 0, with 10 bases in between. Per germline, CDR1 SGHAT and CDR2 FQNNGV. The CDR3 here is CASSLVAPGSYEQYF. Written as DNA, the CDR3 is TGTGCCAGCAGCTTAGTGGCCCCAGGCTCCTACGAGCAGTACTTC.

This chain links TRBV7-2 with TRBJ2-2, with D possibly matching TRBD2 (6 bases). With 5 bases removed from V and 2 bases from J, the gap between germline ends came to 12 bases. The CDR3 has 15 residues. Per the germline V gene, CDR1 is SGHTA and CDR2 is FQGNSA. Written as DNA, the CDR3 is TGTGCCAGCAGCCCCGGGGGAGCTAACACCGGGGAGCTGTTTTTT. The encoded protein is CASSPGGANTGELFF.

The chain is built from TRBV7-9 and TRBJ1-1; the D gene is possibly TRBD1 (5 bases). The CDR3 loop spans 14 amino acids. V shed 6 bases and J shed 5 bases, with 16 bases lying between them. Germline V CDR1 and CDR2: SEHNR, FQNEAQ (reference sequence). The DNA for the CDR3 is TGTGCCAGCAGGGAGGGGCTCGGGGGGACTGAAGCTTTCTTT. Amino acids: CASREGLGGTEAFF.

The genes are TRBV7-8 and TRBJ1-5; no reliable D call. V lost 1 base and J 6 bases, leaving 7 bases between the germline ends. This CDR3 is 13 amino acids long. Germline CDR1 reads SGHVS; CDR2 reads FQNEAQ. In nucleotides, the CDR3 is TGTGCCAGCAGCTTAGGGGAGGGTCAGCCCCAGCATTTT. Translating gives CASSLGEGQPQHF.

A remark on this clone: Sequence at one end of the junction differs from germline and may be a read error. The gene calls are TRBV7-9 and TRBJ1-2, with 7 bases that match TRBD1. This CDR3 spans 13 amino acids. CDR1 is SEHNR and CDR2 is FQNEAQ in the germline V gene (reference sequence). Written as DNA, the CDR3 is TGTGCCAGCAGCCGAGGGGGCAACTATGACTACACCTTC. Amino acids: CASSRGGNYDYTF.

The V and J genes are TRBV9 and TRBJ1-1, with D possibly being TRBD1 (5 bases). Between the trimmed V and J ends, which lost 3 bases and 0 bases, there was a span of 9 bases. The CDR3 has 14 amino acids. Germline loops: CDR1 SGDLS, CDR2 YYNGEE. This chain's CDR3 is CASSEGHVNTEAFF. Written as DNA, the CDR3 is TGTGCCAGCAGCGAGGGGCATGTGAACACTGAAGCTTTCTTT. The full variable domain, with the rest looked up from reference TRBV9 and TRBJ1-1, is DSGVTQTPKHLITATGQRVTLRCSPRSGDLSVYWYQQSLDQGLQFLIQYYNGEERAKGNILERFSAQQFPDLHSELNLSSLELGDSALYFCASSEGHVNTEAFFGQGTRLTVV.